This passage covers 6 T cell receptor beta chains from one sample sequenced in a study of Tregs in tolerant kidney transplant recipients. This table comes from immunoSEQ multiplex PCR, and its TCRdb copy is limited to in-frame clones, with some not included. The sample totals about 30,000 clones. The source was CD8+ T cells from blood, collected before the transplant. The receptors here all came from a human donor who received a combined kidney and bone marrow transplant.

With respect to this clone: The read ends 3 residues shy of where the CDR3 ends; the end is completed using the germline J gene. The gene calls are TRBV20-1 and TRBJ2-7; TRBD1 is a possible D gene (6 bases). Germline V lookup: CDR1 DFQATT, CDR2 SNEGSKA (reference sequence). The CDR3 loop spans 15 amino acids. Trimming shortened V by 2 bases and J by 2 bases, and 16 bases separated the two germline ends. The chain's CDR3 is CSARPAGTQTYEQYF. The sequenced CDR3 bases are TGCAGTGCTAGACCCGCCGGGACACAAACCTACGAG.

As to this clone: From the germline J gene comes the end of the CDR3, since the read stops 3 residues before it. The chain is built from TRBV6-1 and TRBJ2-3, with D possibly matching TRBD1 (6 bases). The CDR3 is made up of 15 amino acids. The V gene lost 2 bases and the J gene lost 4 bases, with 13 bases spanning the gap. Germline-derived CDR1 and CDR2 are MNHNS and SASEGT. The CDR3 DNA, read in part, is TGTGCCAGCAGTGAATTGTGGACAGTATCAGATACG. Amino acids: CASSELWTVSDT. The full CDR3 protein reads CASSELWTVSDTQYF.

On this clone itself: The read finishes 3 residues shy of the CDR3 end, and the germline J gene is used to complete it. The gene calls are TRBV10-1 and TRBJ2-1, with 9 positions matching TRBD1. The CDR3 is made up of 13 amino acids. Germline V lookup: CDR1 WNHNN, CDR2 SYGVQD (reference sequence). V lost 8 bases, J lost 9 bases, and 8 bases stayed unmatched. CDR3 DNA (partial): TGCGCCAGCTCAGGGACAGGGTCTTCTGAG. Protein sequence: CASSGTGSSE. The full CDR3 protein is CASSGTGSSEQFF.

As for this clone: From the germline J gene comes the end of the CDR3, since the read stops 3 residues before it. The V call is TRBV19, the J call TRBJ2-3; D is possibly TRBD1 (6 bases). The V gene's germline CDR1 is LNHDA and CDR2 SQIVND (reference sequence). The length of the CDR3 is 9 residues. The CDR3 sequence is CATGTPQYF. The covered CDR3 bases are TGTGCCACGGGGACACCG.

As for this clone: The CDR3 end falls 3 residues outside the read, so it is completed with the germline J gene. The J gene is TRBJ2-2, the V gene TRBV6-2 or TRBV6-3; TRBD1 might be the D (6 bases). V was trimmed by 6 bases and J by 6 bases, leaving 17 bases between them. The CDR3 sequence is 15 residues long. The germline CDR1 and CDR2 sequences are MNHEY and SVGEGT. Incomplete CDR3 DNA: TGTGCCAGCAGCTCCCGGGACATTTGGCCCGGGGAG. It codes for CASSSRDIWPGE. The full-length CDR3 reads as CASSSRDIWPGELFF.

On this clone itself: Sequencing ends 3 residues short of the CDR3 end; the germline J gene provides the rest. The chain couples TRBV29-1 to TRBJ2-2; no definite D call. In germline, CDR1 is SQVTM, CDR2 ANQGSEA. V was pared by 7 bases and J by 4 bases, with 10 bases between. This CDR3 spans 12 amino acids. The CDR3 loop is CSAYDSTGELFF. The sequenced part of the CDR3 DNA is TGCAGCGCATATGATAGCACCGGGGAG.